Given below is one T cell receptor beta chain in context. The antigen remains undetermined. Using immunoSEQ multiplex PCR, the repertoire was profiled, and TCRdb retains in-frame clones only, with some absent. This table holds some 100,000 clones, around 92% found once. The source of the sample is a study of siplizumab effects on memory and regulatory T cells. Whole-study findings and limits: It was never confirmed that proliferating Tregs from siplizumab cultures were suppressive. Unstimulated naive T cells seemed to show more diversity than memory cells did, and they also seemed to be among the major contributors to the alloresponse.

The CDR3 has 15 residues. Germline CDR1 SGDLS, CDR2 YYNGEE. The ends lost 3 bases at V and 6 bases at J; junction bases unmatched: 3. Sample: Tregs sorted from blood. The rearrangement uses TRBV9 and TRBJ1-6; 10 nucleotides line up with TRBD1. This sequence was found in a human donor in good health. The CDR3 sequence is CASSGQGAGNSPLHF. The CDR3 region has the DNA TGTGCCAGCAGCGGACAGGGGGCCGGTAATTCACCCCTCCACTTT.